Sequencing of this T cell receptor (beta chain) was carried out in a study of blood T cell repertoires in COVID-19. Turning to the study itself: COVID-19 samples, acute and convalescent, were from the United States, Italy and Spain. Sources were T cells, B-cell-depleted T cells, or PBMCs; the material itself was cDNA or gDNA.

In the original processing: The authors estimated nucleated cell counts from reference gene primer amplification. Only in-frame clones appear in the TCRdb table, and some are missing; sequencing was by immunoSEQ multiplex PCR. That table gives V, J and clone size, and the DNA gave D and trimming. In the table there are 60,000 or so clones, around 89% of which are singletons. The CDR3 spans 15 residues. V shed 0 bases, J shed 5 bases, and the junction held 3 bases outside the gene matches. Germline CDR1 reads SGHKS; CDR2 reads YYEKEE (reference sequence). This clonotype was obtained from a human donor with active COVID-19. The donor label of this sample is uncertain. The rearrangement joins TRBV5-5 to TRBJ2-7; TRBD1 matches 12 bases. The specimen was peripheral blood. The chain's CDR3 is CASSLEGTGGHEQYF. CDR3 DNA: TGTGCCAGCAGCTTGGAAGGGACAGGGGGCCACGAGCAGTACTTC.